This TCR beta chain was identified in a study of CD8 T cells in ankylosing spondylitis. Trimming left V 7 bases short and J 1 base short, with 15 bases between. The germline gives CDR1 SGHVS, CDR2 FQNEAQ. The CDR3 consists of 15 residues. By quantitative 5'-RACE with molecular barcodes, the TCR beta libraries were made. TCRdb fed the 5' RACE reads into MiXCR, producing one record per CDR3 protein. The top ten hold around 0.99% of the sample, which has fewer than 400,000 distinct CDR3 sequences, around 15% seen once. The receptor was isolated from a male donor with ankylosing spondylitis or in good health (not recorded which). Sequenced input: blood, either unsorted or a sorted T cell fraction (not recorded which). The chain employs TRBV7-8 and TRBJ2-3; D gene ambiguous. CDR3 bases: TGTGCCAGCACCACCCGACTTCCTCGCACAGATACGCAGTATTTT. It yields the protein CASTTRLPRTDTQYF.